This is a list of T cell receptor beta chains from one sample in a study of shared clonotypes between healthy human individuals. The repertoire was sequenced with immunoSEQ multiplex PCR; TCRdb's copy has only in-frame clones and lacks some. The sample lists roughly 640,000 clones, more than 95% occurring once. Sequencing input: naive CD4+ T cells sorted from blood. Every receptor here comes from a woman in her thirties in good health. Both conserved end residues are part of each CDR3. The D gene is left open where the match is weak. Clone size, where shown, is once, few, many, or a class for clones that have expanded.

v_gene,abundance,j_gene,d_gene,CDR3nt,CDR3aa
TRBV20-1,.,TRBJ1-1,TRBD1,TGCAGTGCTAGAGGGACAGGTGAAGCTTTCTTT,CSARGTGEAFF
TRBV28,.,TRBJ2-1,.,TGTGCCAGCAGTTTCGTCAGGGGAAGGCATGAGCAGTTCTTC,CASSFVRGRHEQFF
TRBV6-6,.,TRBJ2-1,.,TGTGCCAGCAGTTACTCCGGAAACTTCTACAATGAGCAGTTCTTC,CASSYSGNFYNEQFF
TRBV6-5,.,TRBJ1-5,.,TGTGCCAGCAGTTACTCATCCGGGAATCAGCCCCAGCATTTT,CASSYSSGNQPQHF
TRBV18,.,TRBJ1-4,.,TGTGCCAGCTCACCACAAACAGATATTAATGAAAAACTGTTTTTT,CASSPQTDINEKLFF
TRBV19,.,TRBJ2-5,TRBD2,TGTGCCAGTAGCAGCGGGGGGCGTTTCGGGACCCAGTACTTC,CASSSGGRFGTQYF
TRBV5-1,.,TRBJ1-4,.,TGCGCCAGCAGCTTACAGGGTATCCAGGCCGAAAAACTGTTTTTT,CASSLQGIQAEKLFF
TRBV28,.,TRBJ2-7,.,TGTGCCAGCAGTTTGGCGACGGGAGCTTACGAGCAGTACTTC,CASSLATGAYEQYF
TRBV27,.,TRBJ2-6,TRBD2,TGTGCCAGCAGTCCCGGGAGGTCTGGGGCCAACGTCCTGACTTTC,CASSPGRSGANVLTF
TRBV5-5,.,TRBJ2-2,.,TGTGCCAGCAGCTTGGGGGCCACCGGGGAGCTGTTTTTT,CASSLGATGELFF
TRBV2,.,TRBJ2-1,TRBD2,TGTGCCAGCAGTCAAGATGGACTAGCGGGAGAGGGGGGTGAGCAGTTCTTC,CASSQDGLAGEGGEQFF
TRBV5-8,.,TRBJ2-7,TRBD2,TGTGCCAGCAGCCCTTCACTCGGGACTAGCGGGTCCTACGAGCAGTACTTC,CASSPSLGTSGSYEQYF
TRBV7-9,.,TRBJ2-1,.,TGTGCCAGCAGCTTAAGATCCGGGGTCCGGAGGAATGAGCAGTTCTTC,CASSLRSGVRRNEQFF
TRBV6-1,.,TRBJ1-2,TRBD1,TGTGCCAGCAGTGGCAACGACAGGGTCTCCGGCTACACCTTC,CASSGNDRVSGYTF
TRBV7-9,.,TRBJ2-7,TRBD1,TGTGCCAGCAGCTTAGAGTCCCGGGACAGGGCCACCTACGAGCAGTACTTC,CASSLESRDRATYEQYF
TRBV7-2,few,TRBJ1-1,.,TGTGCCAGCAGCTTCTACAGGGCTGAAGCTTTCTTT,CASSFYRAEAFF
TRBV19,.,TRBJ2-1,.,TGTGCCAGTACGAGCTCCTACAATGAGCAGTTCTTC,CASTSSYNEQFF
TRBV29-1,.,TRBJ2-7,TRBD2,TGCAGCGTTGATTCTAGCGGAACTAGGGAGCAGTACTTC,CSVDSSGTREQYF
TRBV7-7,.,TRBJ2-1,.,TGTGCCAGCAGCCAAAGCGGAGACTCCTACAATGAGCAGTTCTTC,CASSQSGDSYNEQFF
TRBV5-1,.,TRBJ1-1,.,TGCGCCAGCAGCTTGGGTCAGACGAACACTGAAGCTTTCTTT,CASSLGQTNTEAFF
TRBV28,.,TRBJ1-3,.,TGTGCCAGCAGTTTGTTTCCTAGCTCTGGAAACACCATATATTTT,CASSLFPSSGNTIYF
TRBV5-5,.,TRBJ2-6,.,TGTGCCAGCAGCTTGTCGGGAGTTCCGCGCTCTGGGGCCAACGTCCTGACTTTC,CASSLSGVPRSGANVLTF
TRBV28,.,TRBJ2-5,.,TGTGCCAGCAGTTTTTTCACGGACCAAGAGACCCAGTACTTC,CASSFFTDQETQYF
TRBV21-1,.,TRBJ1-3,.,TGTGCCAGCAAACCGAGGGGAACAGGGGGCTCTGGAAACACCATATATTTT,CASKPRGTGGSGNTIYF
TRBV29-1,.,TRBJ1-2,.,TGCAGCGTTGAAAAGGGACGGGGGATGGGTGGCTACACCTTC,CSVEKGRGMGGYTF
TRBV6-5,.,TRBJ1-1,TRBD1,TGTGCCAGCAGTTATCTCGACAGGGGGCGGACTGAAGCTTTCTTT,CASSYLDRGRTEAFF
TRBV7-9,.,TRBJ2-4,.,TGTGCCAGCAGCTTAGCGGTTGCCTCGGGGAACATTCAGTACTTC,CASSLAVASGNIQYF
TRBV7-2,.,TRBJ1-1,.,TGTGCCAGCAGCTTATCCACTGAAGCTTTCTTT,CASSLSTEAFF
TRBV19,.,TRBJ1-6,.,TGTGCCAGTAGTCTTGGCAGGACCTATAATTCACCCCTCCACTTT,CASSLGRTYNSPLHF
TRBV4-1,.,TRBJ1-1,TRBD1,TGCGCCAGCAGCCAGGGACCGGACAGGGACACTGAAGCTTTCTTT,CASSQGPDRDTEAFF
TRBV4-1,.,TRBJ2-2,.,TGCGCCAGCAGCCAAGATTCGGAGAGACTCAACACCGGGGAGCTGTTTTTT,CASSQDSERLNTGELFF
TRBV10-3,.,TRBJ2-7,.,TGTGCCATCAGTGAGTCGAACGAGCAGTACTTC,CAISESNEQYF
TRBV4-2,once,TRBJ1-5,.,TGTGCCAGCAGCCGTTCAGGGGAGGGTAGCAATCAGCCCCAGCATTTT,CASSRSGEGSNQPQHF
TRBV9,.,TRBJ2-1,.,TGTGCCAGCAGCCCAAGCGGAAGCACCTACAATGAGCAGTTCTTC,CASSPSGSTYNEQFF
TRBV5-1,.,TRBJ2-7,TRBD1,TGCGCCAGCAGCTTGGGGCCGGGACAGGGTTCCTACGAGCAGTACTTC,CASSLGPGQGSYEQYF
TRBV5-1,.,TRBJ2-1,.,TGCGCCAGCACAATAGCGGTAAGGAGCTCCTACAATGAGCAGTTCTTC,CASTIAVRSSYNEQFF
TRBV27,.,TRBJ1-5,TRBD1,TGTGCCAGCAGTTCTGGGACAGGGTCGGGTCAGCCCCAGCATTTT,CASSSGTGSGQPQHF
TRBV6-6,.,TRBJ2-3,.,TGTGCCAGCAGTTACTCCACTCCGGGAGGCACAGATACGCAGTATTTT,CASSYSTPGGTDTQYF
TRBV9,.,TRBJ2-7,.,TGTGCCAGCAGCGCGATCCCCCTAAACTACTACGAGCAGTACTTC,CASSAIPLNYYEQYF
TRBV28,.,TRBJ2-7,TRBD2,TGTGCCAGCAGATTAGCGGGAGGTTTAAGCGAGCAGTACTTC,CASRLAGGLSEQYF
TRBV19,.,TRBJ2-1,TRBD1,TGTGCCAGTAGGACGGGACAGGCTGCGGGTGAGCAGTTCTTC,CASRTGQAAGEQFF
TRBV6-1,.,TRBJ1-1,.,TGTGCCAGCAGCCCTCGAAGGGAGGGCACTGAAGCTTTCTTT,CASSPRREGTEAFF
TRBV7-2,.,TRBJ2-7,TRBD2,TGTGCCAGCAGCTTAGTGGCAATAAGGACTAGAAGGGACGAGCAGTACTTC,CASSLVAIRTRRDEQYF
TRBV19,.,TRBJ1-5,.,TGTGCCAGTAGTATAGAGGCGCGGCCCCAGCATTTT,CASSIEARPQHF
TRBV11-2,few,TRBJ2-2,.,TGTGCCAGCAGCCCTACCGGGGAGCTGTTTTTT,CASSPTGELFF
TRBV14,.,TRBJ2-1,.,TGTGCCAGCAGTCCGGACCCTCACCCCTACAATGAGCAGTTCTTC,CASSPDPHPYNEQFF
TRBV4-2,.,TRBJ1-2,TRBD1,TGTGCCAGCAGCACCCAGGACAGGGTACAGGGCTACACCTTC,CASSTQDRVQGYTF
TRBV5-8,.,TRBJ2-6,.,TGTGCCAGCAGCTTGGTACAGACCAGCTCTGGGGCCAACGTCCTGACTTTC,CASSLVQTSSGANVLTF
TRBV5-1,.,TRBJ2-3,TRBD1,TGCGCCAGCAGCGAGCCGGGACAGGGTACGAATACGCAGTATTTT,CASSEPGQGTNTQYF
TRBV10-3,once,TRBJ2-1,.,TGTGCCATCAGTGGCCGGGACCAATCCTACAATGAGCAGTTCTTC,CAISGRDQSYNEQFF
TRBV5-1,.,TRBJ2-7,TRBD1,TGCGCCAGCAGCTTACCGGACAGGGGCGACGAGCAGTACTTC,CASSLPDRGDEQYF
TRBV28,.,TRBJ2-7,.,TGTGCCAGCAGTTTGGGGCAGGTCCTTTTCGGCGAGCAGTACTTC,CASSLGQVLFGEQYF
TRBV19,.,TRBJ2-7,TRBD2,TGTGCCAGTAGGACCCAGACTAGCGGAGTTTACGAGCAGTACTTC,CASRTQTSGVYEQYF